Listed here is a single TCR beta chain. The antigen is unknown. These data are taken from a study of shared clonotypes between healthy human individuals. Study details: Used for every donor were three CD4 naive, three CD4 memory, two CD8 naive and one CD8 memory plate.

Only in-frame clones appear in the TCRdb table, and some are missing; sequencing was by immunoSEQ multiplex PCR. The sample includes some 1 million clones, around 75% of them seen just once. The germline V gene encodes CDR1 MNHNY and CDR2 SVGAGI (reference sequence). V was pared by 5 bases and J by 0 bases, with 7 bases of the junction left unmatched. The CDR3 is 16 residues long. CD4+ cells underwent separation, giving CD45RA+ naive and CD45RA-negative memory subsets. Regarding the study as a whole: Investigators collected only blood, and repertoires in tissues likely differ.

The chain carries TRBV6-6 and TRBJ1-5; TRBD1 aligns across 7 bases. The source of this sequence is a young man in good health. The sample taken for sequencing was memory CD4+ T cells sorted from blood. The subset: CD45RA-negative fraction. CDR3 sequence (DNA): TGTGCCAGCAGTCAGGGGACAGTCCATAGCAATCAGCCCCAGCATTTT. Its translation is CASSQGTVHSNQPQHF.